This T cell receptor beta chain originates from a study of T cells after somatic rescue of genetic block. The germline gives CDR1 MNHEY, CDR2 SMNVEV (reference sequence). Trimming cost V 7 bases and J 2 bases; bases outside gene matches: 5. The CDR3 has 14 residues. Assay: immunoSEQ multiplex PCR; the TCRdb copy retains only in-frame clones and omits some. The top ten clones hold around 1.6% of a sample with tens of thousands of clones, over 80% of them seen once. This sequence joins TRBV27 and TRBJ2-1, with 7 nucleotides matching TRBD2. The clonotype originates from a woman aged 18-30 years. The source material was peripheral blood mononuclear cells (PBMCs). CDR3 in amino acids: CASNPTSTYNEQFF. The CDR3 DNA is TGTGCCAGCAACCCGACTAGCACCTACAATGAGCAGTTCTTC.